This T cell receptor (beta chain) was observed in a study of cytomegalovirus exposure and HLA in healthy donors. Study observations and caveats: It was shown in a later analysis that HLA-associated TCR beta chains were more clonally expanded than other, equally common chains. There were some V segments, including TRBV6-2 and TRBV6-3, excluded as indistinguishable. The classifier reportedly diagnosed cytomegalovirus status with high specificity and sensitivity.

13 Jbeta primers and 60 Vbeta primers were used for the PCR. Under the authors' procedure: The count from a later analysis was about 80 million unique TCR beta chains, about 10 million of them shared. Assay used: immunoSEQ multiplex PCR; TCRdb lists only in-frame clones, some missing. That table is the source of V, J and clone size, and D and trimming were worked out from the DNA. Of 140,000 to 150,000 clones in the sample, roughly 80% were seen once. CDR3 length: 14 amino acids. The V end lost 2 bases, the J end lost 4 bases, and 12 bases lay between the germline ends. Germline loops: CDR1 KGHSH, CDR2 LQKENI. Points on this clone: Its specificity is unknown.

The origin of this receptor is a man aged 35-49 years in good health and CMV-seronegative. The J gene is TRBJ2-7, the V gene TRBV18; D possibly corresponds to TRBD2 (5 bases). Sequenced: PBMCs. CDR3 coding DNA: TGTGCCAGCTCACCAACTCTATCGGGATACGAGCAGTACTTC. This codes for CASSPTLSGYEQYF.